Presented here are 2 T cell receptor beta chains from one specimen sequenced in a study of CD8 T cells in ankylosing spondylitis. Via MiXCR, TCRdb re-called the 5' RACE reads, giving one row per CDR3 protein. The sample shows some 130,000 distinct CDR3 sequences, approximately 10% of them seen only once. Specimen: blood, either unsorted or a sorted T cell fraction (not recorded which). These receptors came from a male donor with ankylosing spondylitis or in good health (not recorded which).

The sample holds a few counts of this clonotype. V gene TRBV6-6 combines with J gene TRBJ1-2; D is unclear. The V and J ends lost 11 bases and 6 bases respectively, with 13 bases between them. Germline loops: CDR1 MNHNY, CDR2 SVGAGI (reference sequence). The CDR3 loop spans 11 amino acids. The CDR3 spells CASRGANGYTF. CDR3 DNA: TGTGCCTCCCGGGGAGCAAATGGCTACACCTTC.

The chain employs TRBV12-3 or TRBV12-4 and TRBJ2-7; TRBD1 agrees at 8 bases. Trimming took 5 bases from V and 2 from J; bases not matched to a gene: 8. CDR3 length: 15 residues. CDR3 protein: CASSPDRGATYEQYF. The CDR3 bases are TGTGCCAGCAGTCCCGACAGGGGTGCTACCTACGAGCAGTACTTC.